This T cell receptor beta chain stems from a study of blood T cells in healthy people across ages. This CDR3 contains 16 residues. V shed 5 bases and J shed 0 bases, with 16 bases lying between them. Germline V CDR1 and CDR2: SGHRS, YFSETQ. As to this clonotype: Its cognate antigen is unknown.

Primed by a sample-barcoded 5' primer and a J-beta primer mix, a second PCR proceeded for about 6 to 12 cycles. TCRdb reprocessed the 5' RACE reads with MiXCR, giving one entry per CDR3 protein. The profile shows fewer than 600,000 distinct CDR3 sequences, 27% of them singletons. Findings and caveats of the study: A roughly linear fall in TCR beta diversity per million T cells was seen with increasing age. The unsorted PBMCs prevented any conclusive comparison of naive versus antigen-experienced cells. A greater number of naive CD4+ cells and higher diversity distinguished long-lived donors from aged donors.

These data are also associated with another study on T cells of mothers and their children.

The source is a boy aged 2-9 years in good health. The chain couples TRBV5-1 to TRBJ2-3, with D possibly matching TRBD1 (6 bases). Sample: blood. CDR3 DNA sequence: TGCGCCAGCAGTTTTTCAGGGGTCAAAAGCACAGATACGCAGTATTTT. This gives the protein CASSFSGVKSTDTQYF.